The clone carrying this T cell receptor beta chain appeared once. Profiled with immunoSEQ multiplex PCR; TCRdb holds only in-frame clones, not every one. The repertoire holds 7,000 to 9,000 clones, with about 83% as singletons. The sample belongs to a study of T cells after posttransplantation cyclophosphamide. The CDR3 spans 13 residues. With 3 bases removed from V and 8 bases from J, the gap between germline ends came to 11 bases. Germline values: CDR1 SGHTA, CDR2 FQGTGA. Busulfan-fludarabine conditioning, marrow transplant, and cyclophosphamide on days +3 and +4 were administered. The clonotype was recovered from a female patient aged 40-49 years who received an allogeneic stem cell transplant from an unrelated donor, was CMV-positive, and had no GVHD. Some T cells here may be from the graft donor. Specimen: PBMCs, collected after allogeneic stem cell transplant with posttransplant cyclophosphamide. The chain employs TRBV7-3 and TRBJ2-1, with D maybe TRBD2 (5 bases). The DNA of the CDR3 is TGTGCCAGCAGCTTCGGTTGGCGGGATGAGCAGTTCTTC. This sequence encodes CASSFGWRDEQFF.